These T cell receptor beta chains were read from a single sample in a study of blood T cells in healthy people across ages. MiXCR, applied by TCRdb to the 5' RACE reads, yields one record per CDR3 protein. The table includes around 970,000 distinct CDR3 sequences, roughly 51% detected once. Sequencing was carried out using blood. These receptors were taken from a woman aged 55-69 years in good health. CDR3s include the opening cysteine and the closing phenylalanine or tryptophan. The order of the fields is CDR3 protein, CDR3 DNA, J gene, V gene, D gene, clone size. D genes are given only for firm matches. Clone size is not always given. Where it is, it says once, few, many or a class for expanded clones.

CASSSHRGDQPQHF	TGTGCCAGCAGTAGTCACAGGGGAGATCAGCCCCAGCATTTT	TRBJ1-5	TRBV27	TRBD1	NA
CASSSRGPDTQYF	TGTGCCAGCAGCTCAAGGGGACCAGATACGCAGTATTTT	TRBJ2-3	TRBV7-8	NA	few
CSARKPSGTYEQYF	TGCAGTGCTAGAAAGCCTAGCGGGACCTACGAGCAGTACTTC	TRBJ2-7	TRBV20-1	TRBD2	NA
CASSLAAAAGDTYEQYF	TGTGCCAGCAGCTTAGCAGCGGCGGCAGGGGATACCTACGAGCAGTACTTC	TRBJ2-7	TRBV7-2	NA	NA
CASSPTLRGGRFTQYF	TGTGCCAGCAGTCCAACGCTTCGGGGAGGTCGTTTTACGCAGTATTTT	TRBJ2-3	TRBV28	NA	NA
CASSAGRGSRGGKLFF	TGTGCCAGCAGCGCCGGTCGGGGCTCGCGAGGGGGAAAACTGTTTTTT	TRBJ1-4	TRBV7-6	NA	NA
CASCYNPNAGLHEQYF	TGTGCCAGCTGCTACAACCCAAATGCGGGGCTGCACGAGCAGTACTTC	TRBJ2-7	TRBV6-6	NA	few
CSARDVNQETQYF	TGCAGTGCCCGGGACGTAAATCAAGAGACTCAGTACTTC	TRBJ2-5	TRBV20-1	NA	NA
CASGLGTDYEQYF	TGTGCCAGCGGCCTAGGGACAGATTACGAGCAGTACTTC	TRBJ2-7	TRBV6-5	TRBD1	NA
CASSPGSGSGSYEQYF	TGTGCCAGCAGCCCCGGGAGCGGGAGTGGCTCCTACGAGCAGTACTTC	TRBJ2-7	TRBV7-9	TRBD2	NA
CSASGGGTGVEKLFF	TGCAGTGCTAGTGGTGGAGGGACAGGGGTTGAAAAACTGTTTTTT	TRBJ1-4	TRBV20-1	TRBD1	NA
CASSPRLSRAGYTF	TGCGCCAGCAGCCCCCGACTGAGTCGCGCTGGCTACACCTTC	TRBJ1-2	TRBV4-3	NA	NA
CASGFPTGPILSYEQYF	TGTGCTAGTGGTTTCCCGACAGGCCCTATTCTTTCCTACGAGCAGTACTTC	TRBJ2-7	TRBV12-5	NA	NA
CASSEEVSEQYF	TGTGCCAGCAGTGAAGAGGTGTCCGAGCAGTACTTC	TRBJ2-7	TRBV2	NA	few
CASSVMSDEKLFF	TGTGCCAGCAGCGTAATGAGCGATGAAAAACTGTTTTTT	TRBJ1-4	TRBV9	NA	once
CSAGGSGTGKFGPLHF	TGCAGTGCCGGTGGGTCCGGGACAGGGAAATTCGGGCCCCTCCACTTT	TRBJ1-6	TRBV20-1	TRBD1	NA